This record concerns one TCR beta chain sequence. The data originate from a study of CD8 T cells in Susac syndrome. On the study more broadly: Sequenced Susac syndrome patients included more than five with clinically active disease and roughly eight in remission.

Random hexamers served to reverse transcribe roughly 0.5 to 1 ug RNA. Amplification of TCR beta CDR3 by immunoSEQ multiplex PCR spanned 54 Vbeta and 13 Jbeta. TCRdb re-called the immunoSEQ multiplex PCR reads with MiXCR, one entry per CDR3 protein. This table holds more than 150,000 distinct CDR3 sequences, 85% to 95% found once. The T cells that were sequenced for TCR beta were CD8+ and CD4+ cells from blood. TEMRA cells underwent FACS enrichment and CD8+ and CD4+ T cells underwent negative isolation. From germline, CDR1 is GTSNPN and CDR2 SVGIG (reference sequence). Trimming pared 4 bases from V and 4 bases from J, leaving 13 bases between. This CDR3 has 13 amino acids.

The chain uses TRBV30 and TRBJ1-1, with a tentative D call TRBD1 (6 bases). The receptor was isolated from a human donor with Susac syndrome. Sequencing was performed on CD8+ T cells from PBMCs. The CDR3 nucleotides are TGTGCCTGGATTGTTGTAGGGGGCACTGAAGCTTTCTTT. It yields the protein CAWIVVGGTEAFF.